These 5 T cell receptor beta chains were sequenced from one sample in a study of T-cell reconstitution after alpha-beta-depleted transplantation in children. Unique molecular identifiers featured in how the TCRbeta library was prepared. One entry per CDR3 protein results from TCRdb running MiXCR on the PCR reads. The table records roughly 590,000 distinct CDR3 sequences, approximately 17% of them present only once. Sequencing used PBMCs from the stem cell graft donor, obtained from the stem cell graft. These receptors were collected from a human donor who donated a stem cell graft to a child with acute myeloid leukemia.

A few counts support this clonotype. The chain combines TRBV29-1 with TRBJ2-2; D call uncertain. CDR1 is SQVTM, CDR2 ANQGSEA, per germline. The CDR3 runs to 14 residues. V was clipped by 0 bases and J by 3 bases, with 8 bases between them. CDR3 region: CSVEEGIHTGELFF. CDR3 in DNA: TGCAGCGTTGAAGAAGGTATCCACACCGGGGAGCTGTTTTTT.

This clonotype has just a few counts. The chain recombines TRBV5-1 with TRBJ1-5; D is perhaps TRBD1 (5 bases). Germline V lookup: CDR1 SGHRS, CDR2 YFSETQ. There are 14 residues in the CDR3. V was pared by 0 bases and J by 6 bases, with 10 bases between. In DNA form, the CDR3 reads TGCGCCAGCAGCTTGGATGGGGCGATTCAGCCCCAGCATTTT. This translates into CASSLDGAIQPQHF.

The chain recombines TRBV12-3 or TRBV12-4 with TRBJ2-1; 10 bases fit TRBD1. CDR3 length: 15 amino acids. The junction had 5 bases not matched to a gene; V was cut back by 6 bases and J by 3 bases. The CDR3 loop is CASRPRTGGYNEQFF. CDR3 nucleotides: TGTGCCAGCAGACCCCGGACAGGGGGCTACAATGAGCAGTTCTTC.

The rearrangement links TRBV7-9 to TRBJ2-7, with a tentative D call TRBD2 (5 bases). Germline V gene sequence: CDR1 SEHNR, CDR2 FQNEAQ (reference sequence). The V end lost 4 bases, the J end lost 7 bases, and 11 bases lay between the germline ends. The CDR3 sequence is 12 residues long. CDR3 in DNA: TGTGCCAGCAGCTCCCATAAGCGGGAGCAGTACTTC. Amino acids: CASSSHKREQYF.

This clonotype was recorded many times. The chain combines TRBV5-1 with TRBJ1-1; D ambiguous. The CDR3 runs to 13 residues. Germline lookup yields CDR1 SGHRS and CDR2 YFSETQ. V lost 0 bases and J lost 6, with 9 bases in between. The DNA for the CDR3 is TGCGCCAGCAGCTTGGGGGCTCGAGCTGAAGCTTTCTTT. It is translated as CASSLGARAEAFF.